The 29 T cell receptor beta chains below were found in one sample sequenced in a study of blood T cell repertoires in COVID-19. Libraries were prepared by immunoSEQ multiplex PCR; TCRdb keeps only in-frame clonotypes and omits some of them. The profile shows over 85,000 clones, about 91% of them singletons. Sequenced sample: peripheral blood. These receptors were obtained from a young man with acute or convalescent COVID-19.

The J gene is TRBJ1-2, the V gene TRBV5-1; no definite D call. There are 13 residues in the CDR3. Trimming left V 0 bases short and J 1 base short, with 4 bases between. Germline V gives CDR1 SGHRS, CDR2 YFSETQ. The CDR3 coding sequence is TGCGCCAGCAGCTTGGGGAGTAACTATGGCTACACCTTC. Protein sequence: CASSLGSNYGYTF.

A remark on this clone: The junction differs from germline at one of its ends, possibly a read error. The V and J genes are TRBV7-2 and TRBJ2-7; D is undetermined. From germline, CDR1 is SGHTA and CDR2 FQGNSA. The CDR3 spans 14 residues. The DNA of the CDR3 is TGTGCCAGCACCTTAGCCCTTCCGAGTTACGAGCAGTACTTC. As protein: CASTLALPSYEQYF.

This chain links TRBV5-1 with TRBJ2-3, with D possibly TRBD2 on 6 matching bases. The CDR3 contains 15 residues. Germline CDR1 and CDR2: SGHRS and YFSETQ. V shed 4 bases and J shed 5 bases, with 17 bases lying between them. CDR3 sequence: CASSLRGTSKDTQYF. DNA of the CDR3: TGCGCCAGCAGCCTCCGGGGGACGTCCAAAGATACGCAGTATTTT.

The V call is TRBV24-1, the J call TRBJ1-2; unclear D gene. The V gene lost 0 bases and the J gene lost 6 bases, with 4 bases spanning the gap. Germline V lookup: CDR1 KGHDR, CDR2 SFDVKD. The CDR3 extends over 12 amino acids. The CDR3 DNA follows: TGTGCCACCAGTGATTTGCAAAATGGCTACACCTTC. This sequence encodes CATSDLQNGYTF.

The genes are TRBV3-1 (or the pseudogene TRBV3-2) and TRBJ1-6; 7 positions agree with TRBD1. Germline V CDR1 and CDR2: LGHDT, YNNKEL (reference sequence). The CDR3 is made up of 18 amino acids. The V gene end was trimmed by 0 bases and the J gene end by 6 bases; junction bases not matched to a gene: 11. The CDR3 sequence: CASSQDLWGDSGNSPLHF. DNA of the CDR3: TGTGCCAGCAGCCAAGATCTTTGGGGGGACAGTGGTAATTCACCCCTCCACTTT.

This chain links TRBV3-1 (or the pseudogene TRBV3-2) with TRBJ2-7, with D possibly matching TRBD1 (6 bases). With 1 base removed from V and 6 bases from J, the gap between germline ends came to 13 bases. CDR1 is LGHDT, CDR2 YNNKEL, per germline (reference sequence). This CDR3 region has 14 residues. CDR3 nucleotide sequence: TGTGCCAGCAGCCAAGCCAGGGGATCTGGCGAGCAGTACTTC. Translating it yields CASSQARGSGEQYF.

The rearrangement uses TRBV7-8 and TRBJ1-2; TRBD1 might be the D (5 bases). Germline V gene lookup returns CDR1 SGHVS and CDR2 FQNEAQ. The CDR3 is 13 amino acids. V was pared by 8 bases and J by 5 bases, with 15 bases between. The CDR3: CASRGGGSYGYTF. In nucleotides, the CDR3 is TGTGCCAGCCGGGGGGGTGGGTCTTATGGCTACACCTTC.

In its sample, this clone was seen once. The chain links TRBV2 to TRBJ2-1, with 11 positions matching TRBD2. This CDR3 contains 18 residues. Per the germline V gene, CDR1 is SNHLY and CDR2 is FYNNEI. V shed 2 bases, J shed 5 bases, and the junction held 11 bases outside the gene matches. The CDR3 nucleotides are TGTGCCAGCAGTGAACCACCCTTTAGCGGGAGGGTCAACAATGAGCAGTTCTTC. Residues: CASSEPPFSGRVNNEQFF.

V and J are TRBV3-1 (or the pseudogene TRBV3-2) and TRBJ2-1; a weak D match, TRBD1 (6 bases). CDR1 and CDR2 from the germline V gene are LGHDT and YNNKEL (reference sequence). V lost 4 bases, J lost 0 bases, and 13 bases lay in between. The CDR3 has 16 amino acids. As DNA, the CDR3 is TGTGCCAGCAGCCCTAAACAGGGTTTCTCCTACAATGAGCAGTTCTTC. Protein: CASSPKQGFSYNEQFF.

This clone was found once. This chain joins TRBV11-2 and TRBJ1-2, with D uncertain. Germline V gene lookup returns CDR1 SGHAT and CDR2 FQNNGV. CDR3 length equals 13 residues. The germline V and J ends were trimmed by 6 bases and 4 bases, with 12 bases remaining between them. CDR3 DNA sequence: TGTGCCAGCAGGAATGACGGGATCTATGGCTACACCTTC. Amino acid sequence: CASRNDGIYGYTF.

The chain combines TRBV27 with TRBJ2-3; tentative D call: TRBD1 (5 bases). Trimming removed 2 bases from V and 2 bases from J, with 11 bases in between. The CDR3 loop spans 15 amino acids. Germline-derived CDR1 and CDR2 are MNHEY and SMNVEV (reference sequence). The CDR3 DNA reads as TGTGCCAGCAGTTTACAGGGTTGGGTCACAGATACGCAGTATTTT. Its protein product is CASSLQGWVTDTQYF.

This rearrangement joins TRBV6-5 to TRBJ1-6, with a possible D match to TRBD1 (5 bases). With 0 bases removed from V and 7 bases from J, the gap between germline ends came to 7 bases. Germline V lookup: CDR1 MNHEY, CDR2 SVGAGI. This CDR3 is built from 14 residues. CDR3 in amino acids: CASSYSKGNSPLHF. As DNA, the CDR3 is TGTGCCAGCAGTTACTCGAAGGGGAATTCACCCCTCCACTTT.

The chain links TRBV2 to TRBJ1-2, with 8 bases aligning to TRBD1. Germline CDR1 is SNHLY and CDR2 is FYNNEI. With V trimmed by 6 bases and J by 6 bases, 9 bases remained unmatched. This CDR3 region has 14 residues. The CDR3 protein is CASSLTGQGDGYTF. CDR3 in DNA: TGTGCCAGCAGCCTCACAGGACAGGGAGATGGCTACACCTTC.

The gene calls are TRBV18 and TRBJ1-2; 9 bases line up with TRBD1. From germline, CDR1 is KGHSH and CDR2 LQKENI. The CDR3 covers 16 residues. V lost 3 bases and J lost 4; bases outside the gene matches: 9. This CDR3 is CASSPRTGEDSYGYTF. CDR3 bases: TGTGCCAGCTCACCTCGGACAGGGGAGGATAGCTATGGCTACACCTTC.

This chain uses TRBV27 with TRBJ1-3; D gene ambiguous. Deletions cut 5 bases from V and 4 bases from J, with 9 bases between. CDR3 size: 13 residues. CDR1 is MNHEY, CDR2 SMNVEV, per germline (reference sequence). The CDR3 DNA follows: TGTGCCAGCAGTAGCGACGGCGGAAACACCATATATTTT. Amino acid sequence: CASSSDGGNTIYF.

The rearrangement joins TRBV5-1 to TRBJ1-2; a weak D match, TRBD1 (5 bases). V gave up 0 bases and J gave up 5 bases, with 11 bases separating them. Germline CDR1 and CDR2: SGHRS and YFSETQ. The CDR3 loop spans 14 amino acids. CDR3 sequence reads: CASSLAMTDYGYTF. The CDR3 nucleotides read TGCGCCAGCAGCTTGGCCATGACAGATTATGGCTACACCTTC.

This sequence joins TRBV10-3 and TRBJ1-1, with unresolved D. This CDR3 comprises 13 residues. CDR1 and CDR2 from the germline V gene are ENHRY and SYGVKD. With 2 bases removed from V and 0 bases from J, the gap between germline ends came to 4 bases. This chain's CDR3 is CAISEELNTEAFF. The CDR3 DNA follows: TGTGCCATCAGTGAGGAGTTGAACACTGAAGCTTTCTTT.

The genes are TRBV5-1 and TRBJ1-2, with no clear D. The CDR3 is 14 residues long. The V end lost 4 bases, the J end lost 2 bases, and 12 bases lay between the germline ends. In germline, CDR1 is SGHRS, CDR2 YFSETQ. The CDR3 sequence: CASSPQPGNYGYTF. CDR3 DNA: TGCGCCAGCAGCCCCCAGCCAGGAAACTATGGCTACACCTTC.

V and J are TRBV9 and TRBJ1-1, with 11 positions matching TRBD1. Germline CDR1 is SGDLS and CDR2 is YYNGEE. V shed 3 bases and J 3 bases; nucleotides not matched to a gene: 1. There are 14 residues in the CDR3. The DNA for the CDR3 is TGTGCCAGCAGCGCGGGACAGGGGGACACTGAAGCTTTCTTT. Translation: CASSAGQGDTEAFF.

V and J are TRBV12-3 or TRBV12-4 and TRBJ2-2; D is uncertain. The V and J ends lost 4 bases and 3 bases respectively, with 3 bases between them. There are 12 residues in the CDR3. The CDR3 loop is CASSSYTGELFF. CDR3 in DNA: TGTGCCAGCAGTTCATACACCGGGGAGCTGTTTTTT.

The rearrangement uses TRBV19 and TRBJ1-2, with TRBD1 matching 7 bases. Germline CDR1 is LNHDA and CDR2 is SQIVND (reference sequence). After removal of 6 bases from V and 0 bases from J, the junction contained 7 bases not matched to a gene. The CDR3 runs 15 residues. In DNA form, the CDR3 reads TGTGCCAGTAGCCTGGGACAGACGTCTAACTATGGCTACACCTTC. It is translated as CASSLGQTSNYGYTF.

The chain uses TRBV7-9 and TRBJ1-2; D perhaps matches TRBD1 (6 bases). The CDR3 loop spans 16 amino acids. The germline V gene has CDR1 SEHNR and CDR2 FQNEAQ (reference sequence). The V gene lost 5 bases and the J gene lost 1 base, with 17 bases spanning the gap. In nucleotides, the CDR3 is TGTGCCAGCAGCCCTCACAGGGCTCCTGTTAACTATGGCTACACCTTC. It specifies CASSPHRAPVNYGYTF.

The chain carries TRBV25-1 and TRBJ2-5; TRBD1 is a possible D gene (7 bases). The germline gives CDR1 MGHDK, CDR2 SYGVNS. There are 14 residues in the CDR3. With 8 bases removed from V and 7 bases from J, the gap between germline ends came to 20 bases. As DNA, the CDR3 is TGTGCCAGCCAGAAGGAGGGGGCGTTGGTGACCCAGTACTTC. Translating it yields CASQKEGALVTQYF. The full variable domain, in which reference TRBV25-1 and TRBJ2-5 provide the parts outside the CDR3, is EADIYQTPRYLVIGTGKKITLECSQTMGHDKMYWYQQDPGMELHLIHYSYGVNSTEKGDLSSESTVSRIRTEHFPLTLESARPSHTSQYLCASQKEGALVTQYFGPGTRLLVL.

The rearrangement links TRBV2 to TRBJ1-5, with a tentative D call TRBD1 (6 bases). Germline V gives CDR1 SNHLY, CDR2 FYNNEI. V was shortened by 4 bases and J by 0 bases, with 13 bases between the two germline ends. The CDR3 spans 16 residues. As DNA, the CDR3 is TGTGCCAGCAGTGCCCCGGGGACATTTAGCAATCAGCCCCAGCATTTT. Amino acids: CASSAPGTFSNQPQHF.

This clone was seen only once. The V gene is TRBV24-1, the J gene TRBJ2-5, with 14 bases identical to TRBD2. The CDR3 consists of 22 residues. The V and J ends lost 4 bases and 3 bases, in that order; junction bases with no gene match: 21. The germline V gene has CDR1 KGHDR and CDR2 SFDVKD. CDR3 nucleotide sequence: TGTGCCACCAGTGACGCCCGGTCGGACAGGGGGACTAGCGGGAGAACTAAAGAGACCCAGTACTTC. Translation gives CATSDARSDRGTSGRTKETQYF.

The rearrangement links TRBV4-2 to TRBJ1-1; perhaps TRBD1 as D (6 bases). This CDR3 has 14 residues. Germline CDR1 is LGHNA and CDR2 is YNFKEQ. V lost 4 bases and J 3 bases, leaving 12 bases between the germline ends. The CDR3 sequence is CASSLGQLDTEAFF. In nucleotides, the CDR3 is TGTGCCAGCAGCCTAGGACAGTTGGACACTGAAGCTTTCTTT.

This chain uses TRBV4-2 with TRBJ2-7, with 7 bases aligning to TRBD2. After removal of 0 bases from V and 7 bases from J, the junction contained 15 bases not matched to a gene. Germline CDR1 reads LGHNA; CDR2 reads YNFKEQ. The CDR3 runs 17 residues. This chain's CDR3 is CASSQENPWAGEIEQYF. The DNA for the CDR3 is TGTGCCAGCAGCCAAGAAAACCCTTGGGCGGGGGAGATTGAGCAGTACTTC.

The chain links TRBV5-1 to TRBJ2-1, with 9 bases matching TRBD1. Germline CDR1 and CDR2: SGHRS and YFSETQ. This CDR3 has 15 amino acids. V trimming: 4 bases; J trimming: 2 bases; junction bases outside the gene matches: 4. The CDR3: CASSPGQGAYNEQFF. The CDR3 bases are TGCGCCAGCAGCCCGGGACAGGGAGCCTACAATGAGCAGTTCTTC.

This clone was found once. V gene TRBV27 combines with J gene TRBJ2-3; TRBD2 matches 8 bases. The germline V gene encodes CDR1 MNHEY and CDR2 SMNVEV (reference sequence). V trimming: 3 bases; J trimming: 2 bases; junction bases outside the gene matches: 7. The CDR3 has 16 residues. Here the CDR3 DNA reads TGTGCCAGCAGTTTGTCCGGGACTAGAATCACAGATACGCAGTATTTT. Its translation is CASSLSGTRITDTQYF.